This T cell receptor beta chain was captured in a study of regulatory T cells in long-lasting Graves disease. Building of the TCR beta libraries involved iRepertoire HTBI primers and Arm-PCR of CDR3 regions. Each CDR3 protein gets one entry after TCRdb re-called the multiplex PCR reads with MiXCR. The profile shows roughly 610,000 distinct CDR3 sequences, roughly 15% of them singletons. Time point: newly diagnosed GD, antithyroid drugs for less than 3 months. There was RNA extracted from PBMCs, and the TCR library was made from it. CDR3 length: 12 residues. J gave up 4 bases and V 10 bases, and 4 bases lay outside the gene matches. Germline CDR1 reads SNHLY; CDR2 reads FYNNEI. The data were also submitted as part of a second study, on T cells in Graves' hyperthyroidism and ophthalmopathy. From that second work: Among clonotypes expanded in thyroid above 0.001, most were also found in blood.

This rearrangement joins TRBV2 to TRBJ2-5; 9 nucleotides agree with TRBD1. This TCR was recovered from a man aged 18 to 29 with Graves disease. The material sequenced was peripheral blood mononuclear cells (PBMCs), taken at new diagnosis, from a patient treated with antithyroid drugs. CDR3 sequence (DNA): TGTGCCACCGCGGACAGGGGAGAGACCCAGTACTTC. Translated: CATADRGETQYF. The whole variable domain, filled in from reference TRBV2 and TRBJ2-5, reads EPEVTQTPSHQVTQMGQEVILRCVPISNHLYFYWYRQILGQKVEFLVSFYNNEISEKSEIFDDQFSVERPDGSNFTLKIRSTKLEDSAMYFCATADRGETQYFGPGTRLLVL.